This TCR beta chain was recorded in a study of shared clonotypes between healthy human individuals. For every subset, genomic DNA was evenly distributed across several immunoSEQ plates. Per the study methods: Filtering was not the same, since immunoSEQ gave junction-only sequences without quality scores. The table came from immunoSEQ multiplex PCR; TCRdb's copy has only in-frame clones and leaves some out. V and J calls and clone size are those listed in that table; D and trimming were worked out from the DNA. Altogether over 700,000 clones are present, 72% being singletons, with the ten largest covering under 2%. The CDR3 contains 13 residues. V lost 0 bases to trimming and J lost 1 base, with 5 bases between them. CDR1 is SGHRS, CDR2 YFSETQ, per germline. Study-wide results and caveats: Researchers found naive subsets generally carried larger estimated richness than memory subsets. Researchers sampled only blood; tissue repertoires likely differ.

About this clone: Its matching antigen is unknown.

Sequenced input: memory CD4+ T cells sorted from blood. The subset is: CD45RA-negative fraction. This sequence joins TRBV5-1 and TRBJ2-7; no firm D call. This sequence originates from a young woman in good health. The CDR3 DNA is TGCGCCAGCAGCTTGGCGGTGTCCTACGAGCAGTACTTC. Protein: CASSLAVSYEQYF.